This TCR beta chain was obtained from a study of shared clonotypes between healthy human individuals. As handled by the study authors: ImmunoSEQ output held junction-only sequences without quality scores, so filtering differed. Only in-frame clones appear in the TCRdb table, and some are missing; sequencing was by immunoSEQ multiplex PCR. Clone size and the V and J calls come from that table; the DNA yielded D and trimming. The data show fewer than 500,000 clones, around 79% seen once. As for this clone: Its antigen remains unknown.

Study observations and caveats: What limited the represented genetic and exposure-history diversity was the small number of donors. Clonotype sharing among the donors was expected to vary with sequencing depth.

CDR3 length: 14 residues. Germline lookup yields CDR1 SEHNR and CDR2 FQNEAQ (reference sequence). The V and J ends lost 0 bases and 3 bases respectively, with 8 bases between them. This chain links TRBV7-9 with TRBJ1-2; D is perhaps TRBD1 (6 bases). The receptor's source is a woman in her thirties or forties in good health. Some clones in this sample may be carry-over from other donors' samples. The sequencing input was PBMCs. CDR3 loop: CASSLAQGYYGYTF. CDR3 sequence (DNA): TGTGCCAGCAGCTTAGCCCAGGGGTACTATGGCTACACCTTC.